Detailed here is one T cell receptor beta chain. Germline CDR1 MGHRA, CDR2 YSYEKL. The CDR3 has 14 amino acids. Trimming left V 4 bases short and J 5 bases short, with 14 bases between. In the original analysis: Amplification of reference gene primers provided the estimated nucleated cell counts. This table comes from immunoSEQ multiplex PCR, and its TCRdb copy is limited to in-frame clones, with some not included. V and J calls plus clone size are reproduced from that table; the DNA served to infer D and trimming. Here the sample spans around 340,000 clones, about 83% being singletons. This record belongs to a study of blood T cell repertoires in COVID-19. Turning to the study itself: Acute and convalescent COVID-19 specimens originated in the United States, Italy and Spain. In each case, the material was cDNA or gDNA derived from T cells, B-cell-depleted T cells, or PBMCs.

Sequenced material: peripheral blood. The chain employs TRBV4-1 and TRBJ1-2, with no clear D. This TCR was sampled from a man aged 25-40 years with active or convalescent COVID-19. The CDR3 loop reads CASSPLDSVYGYTF. The CDR3 DNA reads as TGCGCCAGCAGCCCACTAGACTCTGTGTATGGCTACACCTTC.